The T cell receptor (beta chain) described here comes from a study of cytotoxic CD8 clonotypes in ibrutinib-treated CLL. At the level of the study: Response samples were drawn at a median of roughly 13 months of treatment, range 6 to 36. Mean productive templates were about 250,000; mean productive rearrangements were roughly 100,000.

The study, taken as a whole, reports: Public clonotypes occurred uncommonly; on treatment, they contracted or remained stable.

Data came from immunoSEQ multiplex PCR; TCRdb stores just in-frame clones and leaves some out. The repertoire holds about 70,000 clones, with approximately 90% as singletons. This CDR3 spans 16 amino acids. V was pared by 0 bases and J by 15 bases, with 21 bases between. Looked up from germline, CDR1 is MNHEY and CDR2 is SMNVEV (reference sequence). As regards this clone: What it recognizes is unknown.

The sample in question was PBMCs, obtained after 12 months of ibrutinib treatment. The TCR originated in a human donor with chronic lymphocytic leukemia. J is TRBJ1-6 and V is TRBV27; no definite D call. This CDR3 is CASSLSGREPRGVLHF. DNA of the CDR3: TGTGCCAGCAGTTTATCCGGTCGGGAGCCCCGGGGAGTCCTCCACTTT.